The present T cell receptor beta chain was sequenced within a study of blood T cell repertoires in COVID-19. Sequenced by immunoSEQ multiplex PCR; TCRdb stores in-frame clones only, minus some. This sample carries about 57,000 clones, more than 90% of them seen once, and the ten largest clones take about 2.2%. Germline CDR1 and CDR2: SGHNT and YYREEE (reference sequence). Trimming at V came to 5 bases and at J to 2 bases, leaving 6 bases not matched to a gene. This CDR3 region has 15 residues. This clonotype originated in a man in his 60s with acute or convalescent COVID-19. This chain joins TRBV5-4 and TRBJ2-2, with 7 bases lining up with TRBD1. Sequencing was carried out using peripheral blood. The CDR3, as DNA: TGTGCCAGCAGGCCCGGGACAGTTAACACCGGGGAGCTGTTTTTT. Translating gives CASRPGTVNTGELFF.